The 17 T cell receptor beta chains reported below all come from one sample, sequenced in a study of shared clonotypes between healthy human individuals. Repertoires were generated with immunoSEQ multiplex PCR, while TCRdb's copy carries only in-frame clones and drops some. The sample records over a million clones, more than 60% being singletons. The specimen sequenced was memory CD4+ T cells sorted from blood. Subset noted: CD45RA-negative fraction. All receptors derive from a man between 18 and 35 years old in good health.

The chain carries TRBV19 and TRBJ1-2; TRBD1 matches at 8 bases. With 4 bases clipped from V and 4 bases from J, the junction kept 5 bases outside the gene matches. Germline V gene sequence: CDR1 LNHDA, CDR2 SQIVND (reference sequence). The CDR3 is 14 amino acids. The CDR3 reads CASSTRDRSYGYTF. In DNA form, the CDR3 reads TGTGCCAGTAGTACGCGGGACAGGTCCTATGGCTACACCTTC.

Only one count was recorded for this clone. This chain uses TRBV18 with TRBJ1-2; 7 positions match TRBD1. The J segment lost 6 bases and the V segment lost 4 bases, leaving 23 bases of the junction unmatched. This CDR3 spans 19 amino acids. The V gene's germline CDR1 is KGHSH and CDR2 LQKENI. CDR3 bases: TGTGCCAGCTCACGTAACAGGGGTATATCTGGGAACAGGGATCATGGCTACACCTTC. Translated: CASSRNRGISGNRDHGYTF.

V usage is TRBV20-1 and J usage is TRBJ1-1; D call uncertain. CDR3 length: 11 residues. V was trimmed by 6 bases and J by 4 bases, leaving 9 bases between them. Germline V gives CDR1 DFQATT, CDR2 SNEGSKA (reference sequence). The CDR3 DNA reads TGCAGTGCCGGCTCAGGCACTGAAGCTTTCTTT. Translating gives CSAGSGTEAFF.

Worth noting for this clone: Just one base apart from a much larger clone, this may be a read error. The rearrangement links TRBV2 to TRBJ1-4; D is undetermined. Per germline, CDR1 SNHLY and CDR2 FYNNEI. The CDR3 contains 16 residues. The CDR3 loop reads CASNESWGGTNEKLFF. CDR3 nucleotides: TGTGCCAGCAATGAAAGCTGGGGAGGGACTAATGAAAAACTGTTTTTT.

The chain recombines TRBV5-1 with TRBJ1-1; D is unclear. Trimming took off 7 bases at V and 6 bases at J, with 13 bases between the two ends. Germline CDR1 and CDR2: SGHRS and YFSETQ. The CDR3 runs 12 residues. The chain's CDR3 is CASGYFAPEAFF. In DNA form, the CDR3 reads TGCGCCAGCGGGTATTTCGCGCCTGAAGCTTTCTTT.

The chain is built from TRBV5-1 and TRBJ1-2; TRBD1 agrees at 7 bases. Per germline, CDR1 SGHRS and CDR2 YFSETQ. The CDR3 contains 13 residues. V shed 2 bases and J 7 bases; nucleotides not matched to a gene: 5. The CDR3, as DNA: TGCGCCAGCAGCTTAGACAGGGTTGCTGGCTACACCTTC. Translated, it gives CASSLDRVAGYTF. The full variable domain, completed using reference TRBV5-1 and TRBJ1-2, is KAGVTQTPRYLIKTRGQQVTLSCSPISGHRSVSWYQQTPGQGLQFLFEYFSETQRNKGNFPGRFSGRQFSNSRSEMNVSTLELGDSALYLCASSLDRVAGYTFGSGTRLTVV.

This clone was observed a handful of times. The rearrangement uses TRBV18 and TRBJ1-5; D gene unclear. From germline, CDR1 is KGHSH and CDR2 LQKENI. Trimming removed 6 bases at V and 7 bases at J, with 13 bases between. This CDR3 region has 13 residues. The CDR3 region is CASSGGLYQPQHF. The CDR3 DNA reads as TGTGCCAGCTCGGGAGGGCTCTACCAGCCCCAGCATTTT.

The chain links TRBV5-4 to TRBJ2-5; 11 bases agree with TRBD1. This CDR3 is 15 amino acids long. Germline lookup yields CDR1 SGHNT and CDR2 YYREEE (reference sequence). Trimming at V came to 4 bases and at J to 4 bases, leaving 6 bases not matched to a gene. The DNA of the CDR3 is TGTGCCAGCAGCCTGGACAGGGGGCAGAGAGAGACCCAGTACTTC. The encoded protein is CASSLDRGQRETQYF.

The chain uses TRBV18 and TRBJ2-2, with D uncertain. Between the trimmed V and J ends, which lost 1 base and 2 bases, there was a span of 5 bases. CDR3 length equals 14 residues. Germline V gene lookup returns CDR1 KGHSH and CDR2 LQKENI. Here the CDR3 DNA reads TGTGCCAGCTCACCACGGGAAAACACCGGGGAGCTGTTTTTT. Translated: CASSPRENTGELFF.

The chain joins TRBV12-5 to TRBJ1-5, with D possibly TRBD1 on 5 matching bases. Looked up from germline, CDR1 is LGHNT and CDR2 is FRNRAP. This CDR3 region has 18 residues. Trimming took 0 bases from V and 9 from J, leaving 24 bases between them. The CDR3 DNA reads TGTGCTAGTGGTTTGGTATCAACGCCAACAGGTAGGGAAGGGCCCCAGCATTTT. Its protein product is CASGLVSTPTGREGPQHF.

This clone has just one count. V and J are TRBV29-1 and TRBJ2-7; 7 bases map to TRBD1. Germline CDR1 is SQVTM and CDR2 is ANQGSEA. This CDR3 is built from 15 residues. With V trimmed by 6 bases and J by 1 base, 12 bases remained unmatched. The DNA of the CDR3 is TGCAGCGTCCGACCCGGACAGGACACTTCCTACGAGCAGTACTTC. It encodes CSVRPGQDTSYEQYF.

This clone occurred a few times. V and J are TRBV4-1 and TRBJ2-2; 11 nucleotides match TRBD2. Germline CDR1 MGHRA, CDR2 YSYEKL. This CDR3 has 17 residues. The ends lost 3 bases at V and 3 bases at J; junction bases unmatched: 6. The CDR3 DNA reads as TGCGCCAGCAGCCATTTTAGCGGGGGGGCCGACACCGGGGAGCTGTTTTTT. Residues: CASSHFSGGADTGELFF.

The chain links TRBV6-1 to TRBJ1-6; TRBD1 agrees at 9 bases. V trimming: 6 bases; J trimming: 10 bases; junction bases outside the gene matches: 7. Germline CDR1 MNHNS, CDR2 SASEGT. This CDR3 has 14 amino acids. The CDR3 loop reads CASSQGQGSSPLHF. For the CDR3, the DNA is TGTGCCAGCAGCCAAGGACAGGGGAGCTCACCCCTCCACTTT.

The table lists this clone with a few counts. This chain uses TRBV5-6 with TRBJ2-1; D might be TRBD2 (5 bases). Between the trimmed V and J ends, which lost 0 bases and 8 bases, there was a span of 15 bases. This CDR3 comprises 15 residues. Germline assignment: CDR1 SGHDT and CDR2 YYEEEE. The CDR3, as DNA: TGTGCCAGCAGCTTGGGAACTAGAGTGTTCGATGAGCAGTTCTTC. Protein: CASSLGTRVFDEQFF. Filled out from reference TRBV5-6 and TRBJ2-1, the complete variable domain reads DAGVTQSPTHLIKTRGQQVTLRCSPKSGHDTVSWYQQALGQGPQFIFQYYEEEERQRGNFPDRFSGHQFPNYSSELNVNALLLGDSALYLCASSLGTRVFDEQFFGPGTRLTVL.

The chain is built from TRBV6-6 and TRBJ1-1; no definite D call. The CDR3 extends over 14 amino acids. The V end was cut by 2 bases, the J end by 1 base, with 8 bases between. The V gene's germline CDR1 is MNHNY and CDR2 SVGAGI (reference sequence). CDR3 in DNA: TGTGCCAGCAGTTACCCGTACGGGAACACTGAAGCTTTCTTT. Translated, it gives CASSYPYGNTEAFF.

This rearrangement joins TRBV2 to TRBJ1-4; no firm D call. The CDR3 contains 14 residues. V dropped 7 bases and J dropped 4 bases, with 13 bases sitting between them. From germline, CDR1 is SNHLY and CDR2 FYNNEI. CDR3 nucleotides: TGTGCCAGCACCTACTCGGGAAATAATGAAAAACTGTTTTTT. This sequence encodes CASTYSGNNEKLFF.

The chain has TRBV7-9 and TRBJ1-6; D is unresolved. There are 14 residues in the CDR3. Germline V gives CDR1 SEHNR, CDR2 FQNEAQ (reference sequence). The V gene lost 0 bases and the J gene lost 7 bases, with 7 bases spanning the gap. The CDR3 DNA reads TGTGCCAGCAGCTTAGCAGGCGGGAATTCACCCCTCCACTTT. Translating gives CASSLAGGNSPLHF.